These 23 T cell receptor beta chains originate from one sample sequenced in a study of blood T cell repertoires in COVID-19. TCRdb's table, derived via immunoSEQ multiplex PCR, lists solely in-frame clones and lacks some. In the table there are approximately 300,000 clones, 87% of which are singletons. The sequenced material came from peripheral blood. The receptors derive from a man aged 50 or older with active or convalescent COVID-19.

This chain links TRBV10-3 with TRBJ2-7, with 9 bases aligning to TRBD2. With 6 bases clipped from V and 3 bases from J, the junction kept 9 bases outside the gene matches. CDR1 is ENHRY, CDR2 SYGVKD, per germline. This CDR3 has 15 amino acids. The CDR3 bases are TGTGCCATCAGCGAATCTAGCGGGGCAAACTACGAGCAGTACTTC. The encoded protein is CAISESSGANYEQYF.

The chain recombines TRBV2 with TRBJ2-7, with D perhaps TRBD1 (5 bases). Germline CDR1 SNHLY, CDR2 FYNNEI. The V gene lost 4 bases and the J gene lost 2 bases, with 9 bases spanning the gap. CDR3 length: 13 residues. The DNA for the CDR3 is TGTGCCAGCAGTGCGGACACAGCCTACGAGCAGTACTTC. This sequence encodes CASSADTAYEQYF.

This clone showed up just once. The chain combines TRBV9 with TRBJ2-5; the match to TRBD2 covers 10 bases. The J segment lost 5 bases and the V segment lost 2 bases, leaving 6 bases of the junction unmatched. The CDR3 contains 15 residues. CDR1 is SGDLS, CDR2 YYNGEE, per germline. CDR3 nucleotide sequence: TGTGCCAGCAGCGTGCTAGCGGGGGAGTGGGAGACCCAGTACTTC. It encodes CASSVLAGEWETQYF.

The V gene is TRBV2, the J gene TRBJ2-1; D may be TRBD2 (6 bases). Germline-derived CDR1 and CDR2 are SNHLY and FYNNEI. The CDR3 spans 15 residues. Trimming removed 3 bases from V and 6 bases from J, with 15 bases in between. The CDR3 loop reads CASSEEGAWGNEQFF. CDR3 DNA sequence: TGTGCCAGCAGTGAGGAGGGAGCGTGGGGCAATGAGCAGTTCTTC.

J is TRBJ2-7 and V is TRBV30, with a possible D match to TRBD1 (6 bases). CDR3 length equals 14 residues. The germline V gene encodes CDR1 GTSNPN and CDR2 SVGIG (reference sequence). V was clipped by 4 bases and J by 4 bases, with 17 bases between them. The CDR3 sequence is CAWTKGHSIYEQYF. CDR3 sequence (DNA): TGTGCCTGGACCAAGGGACACTCCATTTACGAGCAGTACTTC.

The sample holds a few counts of this clone. V and J are TRBV18 and TRBJ1-2, with D tentatively TRBD1 (6 bases). V was shortened by 2 bases and J by 1 base, with 14 bases between the two germline ends. Germline V gene lookup returns CDR1 KGHSH and CDR2 LQKENI. This CDR3 contains 16 residues. The CDR3 here is CASSPSKDSYNYGYTF. As DNA, the CDR3 is TGTGCCAGCTCACCATCAAAGGACAGTTATAACTATGGCTACACCTTC.

The chain employs TRBV9 and TRBJ2-7; 10 positions match TRBD1. The CDR3 is 14 residues long. In germline, CDR1 is SGDLS, CDR2 YYNGEE. J lost 3 bases, V lost 3 bases, and 3 bases had no gene match. The CDR3 DNA is TGTGCCAGCAGCGCGGGACAGGGGAACTACGAGCAGTACTTC. Translated, it gives CASSAGQGNYEQYF.

The CDR3 nucleotides read TGTGCCAGTAGTATTAGACAGGGAGCCGGCTACACCTTC. Protein product: CASSIRQGAGYTF. The chain joins TRBV19 to TRBJ1-2; TRBD1 matches at 7 bases. Germline lookup yields CDR1 LNHDA and CDR2 SQIVND (reference sequence). This CDR3 is 13 amino acids long. V was pared by 3 bases and J by 8 bases, with 6 bases of the junction left unmatched.

This chain uses TRBV9 with TRBJ2-1, with 9 bases that match TRBD1. V lost 0 bases, J lost 7 bases, and 8 bases stayed unmatched. The CDR3 consists of 16 residues. Per the germline V gene, CDR1 is SGDLS and CDR2 is YYNGEE. CDR3 in amino acids: CASSVGSGQGTNEQFF. CDR3 in DNA: TGTGCCAGCAGCGTAGGCTCGGGACAGGGTACGAATGAGCAGTTCTTC.

As to this clone: The identical CDR3 is also encoded by other nucleotide sequences in the sample. The chain uses TRBV2 and TRBJ2-7; D remains unclear. CDR3 length: 11 amino acids. The V end lost 5 bases, the J end lost 0 bases, and 2 bases lay between the germline ends. Germline loops: CDR1 SNHLY, CDR2 FYNNEI. This CDR3 reads CASSLSYEQYF. The CDR3 DNA follows: TGTGCCAGCAGTCTCTCCTACGAGCAGTACTTC.

This clone has a single count. The V call is TRBV21-1, the J call TRBJ1-5. TRBV21-1 is shown as a pseudogene. The CDR3 is 18 residues long. As DNA, the CDR3 is TGTGCCAGCAGCAAAGGGGGGGATCCCCTCTGGGGCAATCAGCCCCAGCATTTT. Protein sequence: CASSKGGDPLWGNQPQHF.

The rearrangement joins TRBV5-1 to TRBJ1-2, with 7 bases identical to TRBD1. V lost 4 bases to trimming and J lost 8 bases; unmatched junction nucleotides: 11. CDR1 and CDR2 (germline): SGHRS, YFSETQ. The length of the CDR3 is 14 residues. For the CDR3, the DNA is TGCGCCAGCAGCCTCGGACAGGAGGGAAAGGGCTACACCTTC. Amino acid sequence: CASSLGQEGKGYTF. The entire variable domain, with the rest obtained from reference TRBV5-1 and TRBJ1-2, is as follows: KAGVTQTPRYLIKTRGQQVTLSCSPISGHRSVSWYQQTPGQGLQFLFEYFSETQRNKGNFPGRFSGRQFSNSRSEMNVSTLELGDSALYLCASSLGQEGKGYTFGSGTRLTVV.

This clone was seen once. This rearrangement joins TRBV19 to TRBJ2-1; 11 nucleotides match TRBD1. The CDR3 has 13 residues. The germline CDR1 and CDR2 sequences are LNHDA and SQIVND (reference sequence). V lost 5 bases, J lost 8 bases, and 2 bases stayed unmatched. The CDR3 spells CASSRTGGYEQFF. The CDR3 region has the DNA TGTGCCAGTAGTCGGACAGGGGGCTATGAGCAGTTCTTC.

This sequence joins TRBV3-1 (or the pseudogene TRBV3-2) and TRBJ1-2, with a tentative D call TRBD1 (6 bases). Germline V CDR1 and CDR2: LGHDT, YNNKEL (reference sequence). V shed 2 bases and J shed 2 bases, with 15 bases lying between them. CDR3 length equals 16 residues. The CDR3 is CASSQIDRTLNYGYTF. In DNA form, the CDR3 reads TGTGCCAGCAGCCAAATAGACAGGACTTTAAACTATGGCTACACCTTC.

The J gene is TRBJ1-2, the V gene TRBV27; tentative D call: TRBD1 (6 bases). Per the germline V gene, CDR1 is MNHEY and CDR2 is SMNVEV (reference sequence). The CDR3 is 12 amino acids. Trimming removed 5 bases at V and 7 bases at J, with 11 bases between. CDR3 in amino acids: CASSRKGVGYTF. The CDR3 DNA reads TGTGCCAGCAGTCGGAAGGGGGTTGGCTACACCTTC.

The chain recombines TRBV7-2 with TRBJ2-7; D is unresolved. With 1 base removed from V and 1 base from J, the gap between germline ends came to 8 bases. Germline V CDR1 and CDR2: SGHTA, FQGNSA. The CDR3 is 14 residues long. This CDR3 is CASSLVAESYEQYF. The DNA for the CDR3 is TGTGCCAGCAGCTTAGTTGCGGAGTCCTACGAGCAGTACTTC.

The V call is TRBV5-4, the J call TRBJ1-2; 8 bases fit TRBD1. This CDR3 has 15 residues. The trim removed 1 base at V and 1 base at J, leaving 3 bases unmatched. In germline, CDR1 is SGHNT, CDR2 YYREEE (reference sequence). The CDR3 DNA follows: TGTGCCAGCAGCTTGAAGACAGGGGATAACTATGGCTACACCTTC. As protein: CASSLKTGDNYGYTF.

The chain recombines TRBV9 with TRBJ1-2; D might be TRBD1 (5 bases). Germline V gene lookup returns CDR1 SGDLS and CDR2 YYNGEE. Trimming took 0 bases from V and 6 from J, leaving 9 bases between them. There are 13 residues in the CDR3. The chain's CDR3 is CASSVGAGHGYTF. The CDR3 DNA reads as TGTGCCAGCAGCGTAGGGGCAGGGCATGGCTACACCTTC.

The chain joins TRBV12-3 or TRBV12-4 to TRBJ1-2; perhaps TRBD1 as D (6 bases). Trimming pared 4 bases from V and 4 bases from J, leaving 10 bases between. The CDR3 is 13 amino acids. The CDR3 loop is CASSYRVGYGYTF. Here the CDR3 DNA reads TGTGCCAGCAGTTACAGGGTGGGCTATGGCTACACCTTC.

This clone was seen only once. This chain links TRBV7-2 with TRBJ1-4; D is possibly TRBD1 (5 bases). Trimming stripped 1 base from V and 0 bases from J, with 15 bases between. This CDR3 has 18 amino acids. Looked up from germline, CDR1 is SGHTA and CDR2 is FQGNSA. The CDR3 nucleotides read TGTGCCAGCAGCTTAGTGAGTTCAGGGTTCGCAACTAATGAAAAACTGTTTTTT. Its translation: CASSLVSSGFATNEKLFF. Variable domain in full (rest from reference TRBV7-2 and TRBJ1-4): GAGVSQSPSNKVTEKGKDVELRCDPISGHTALYWYRQSLGQGLEFLIYFQGNSAPDKSGLPSDRFSAERTGGSVSTLTIQRTQQEDSAVYLCASSLVSSGFATNEKLFFGSGTQLSVL.

This rearrangement joins TRBV7-9 to TRBJ2-6, with D tentatively TRBD2 (6 bases). This CDR3 has 18 amino acids. The germline CDR1 and CDR2 sequences are SEHNR and FQNEAQ (reference sequence). Trimming took off 1 base at V and 0 bases at J, with 13 bases between the two ends. This CDR3 reads CASSLGQGGVSGANVLTF. CDR3 sequence (DNA): TGTGCCAGCAGCTTAGGGCAGGGAGGTGTCTCTGGGGCCAACGTCCTGACTTTC.

The genes are TRBV5-1 and TRBJ1-4; D possibly corresponds to TRBD1 (6 bases). CDR1 is SGHRS and CDR2 is YFSETQ in the germline V gene. V was trimmed by 4 bases and J by 0 bases, leaving 7 bases between them. The CDR3 sequence is 14 residues long. CDR3 loop: CASSPGATNEKLFF. CDR3 bases: TGCGCCAGCAGCCCAGGGGCAACTAATGAAAAACTGTTTTTT.

The chain combines TRBV30 with TRBJ1-1; no clear D gene. Germline V gene sequence: CDR1 GTSNPN, CDR2 SVGIG (reference sequence). This CDR3 spans 13 amino acids. V was clipped by 1 base and J by 8 bases, with 14 bases between them. The CDR3 region is CAWSDTMAQEAFF. The CDR3 DNA reads TGTGCCTGGAGTGATACGATGGCTCAAGAAGCTTTCTTT. Full variable domain (outside the CDR3, taken from reference TRBV30 and TRBJ1-1): SQTIHQWPATLVQPVGSPLSLECTVEGTSNPNLYWYRQAAGRGLQLLFYSVGIGQISSEVPQNLSASRPQDRQFILSSKKLLLSDSGFYLCAWSDTMAQEAFFGQGTRLTVV.